A selection of T cell receptor beta chains follows, all from one sample in a study of blood T cells in healthy people across ages. TCRdb re-derived calls from the 5' RACE reads in MiXCR, one entry per CDR3 protein. This table holds about 780,000 distinct CDR3 sequences, roughly 60% found once. Material: blood. These receptors came from a man younger than 45 in good health. Each CDR3 is given with its conserved first and last residue. The order of the fields is CDR3 protein, CDR3 DNA, clone size, V gene, J gene, D gene. D genes are given only for firm matches. Clone size, where shown, is once, few, many, or a class for clones that have expanded.

CASSPGTSIRRTYEQYF	TGTGCCAGCAGTCCCGGGACTAGCATACGACGGACCTACGAGCAGTACTTC	-	TRBV28	TRBJ2-7	TRBD2
CSARGTDQMETQYF	TGCAGTGCTAGAGGGACAGACCAGATGGAGACCCAGTACTTC	-	TRBV20-1	TRBJ2-5	-
CASSSQGTYEQYF	TGTGCCAGTAGTAGCCAGGGTACCTACGAGCAGTACTTC	-	TRBV19	TRBJ2-7	-
CASSLERDQPQHF	TGTGCCAGCAGCTTAGAAAGGGATCAGCCCCAGCATTTT	-	TRBV13	TRBJ1-5	-
CSVALEGFGTQYF	TGCAGCGTTGCACTGGAGGGTTTCGGGACCCAGTACTTC	-	TRBV29-1	TRBJ2-5	-
CASTPVQSYEQYF	TGTGCCAGCACACCGGTACAATCCTACGAGCAGTACTTC	-	TRBV18	TRBJ2-7	-
CASSAPRGRTDTQYF	TGTGCCAGCAGCGCCCCCAGGGGGCGAACAGATACGCAGTATTTT	-	TRBV7-2	TRBJ2-3	TRBD1
CASSQDRAGGKETQYF	TGCGCCAGCAGCCAAGATAGGGCAGGGGGGAAGGAGACCCAGTACTTC	-	TRBV4-3	TRBJ2-5	-
CASSLGWLGQGFSRGEQYF	TGTGCCAGCAGTTTGGGTTGGCTAGGACAGGGGTTTAGTAGAGGCGAGCAGTACTTC	-	TRBV28	TRBJ2-7	TRBD1
CATSSRGIYNEQFF	TGTGCCACCAGCAGCCGGGGCATCTACAATGAGCAGTTCTTC	-	TRBV15	TRBJ2-1	-
CASSTRTSDGSDTQYF	TGTGCCAGCAGCACGCGGACTAGCGACGGTTCGGATACGCAGTATTTT	-	TRBV9	TRBJ2-3	TRBD2
CASSVGAGQDGEQYF	TGTGCCAGCAGCGTAGGTGCGGGACAGGATGGCGAGCAGTACTTC	-	TRBV9	TRBJ2-7	TRBD1
CSARGLAGGPAKNIQYF	TGCAGTGCACGGGGACTAGCGGGGGGGCCTGCCAAAAACATTCAGTACTTC	few	TRBV20-1	TRBJ2-4	TRBD2
CSVGDWTGSTDTQYF	TGCAGTGTCGGAGATTGGACGGGAAGCACAGATACGCAGTATTTT	-	TRBV20-1	TRBJ2-3	-
CSAQAVYQETQYF	TGCAGTGCTCAAGCGGTGTACCAAGAGACCCAGTACTTC	-	TRBV20-1	TRBJ2-5	-
CASSLVAKLSSTDTQYF	TGCGCCAGCAGCTTGGTGGCCAAACTGTCTAGCACAGATACGCAGTATTTT	-	TRBV5-1	TRBJ2-3	-
CASSIQGGLTYEQYF	TGTGCCAGTAGTATACAGGGAGGTCTAACCTACGAGCAGTACTTC	-	TRBV19	TRBJ2-7	-
CASSWTPAYEQYF	TGTGCCAGCAGCTGGACTCCCGCTTACGAGCAGTACTTC	-	TRBV28	TRBJ2-7	-
CASSYPGGTTDTQYF	TGTGCCAGCAGTTATCCCGGGGGTACCACAGATACGCAGTATTTT	-	TRBV6-5	TRBJ2-3	-
CASIPTGTGYNEQFF	TGTGCCAGCATCCCGACCGGGACAGGCTACAATGAGCAGTTCTTC	few	TRBV7-9	TRBJ2-1	TRBD1
CATSSSRESSYNEQFF	TGTGCCACCAGCTCCTCAAGGGAGAGCTCCTACAATGAGCAGTTCTTC	-	TRBV15	TRBJ2-1	-
CATSRSGGSYNEQFF	TGTGCCACCAGTCGGAGCGGGGGATCCTACAATGAGCAGTTCTTC	-	TRBV15	TRBJ2-1	TRBD2